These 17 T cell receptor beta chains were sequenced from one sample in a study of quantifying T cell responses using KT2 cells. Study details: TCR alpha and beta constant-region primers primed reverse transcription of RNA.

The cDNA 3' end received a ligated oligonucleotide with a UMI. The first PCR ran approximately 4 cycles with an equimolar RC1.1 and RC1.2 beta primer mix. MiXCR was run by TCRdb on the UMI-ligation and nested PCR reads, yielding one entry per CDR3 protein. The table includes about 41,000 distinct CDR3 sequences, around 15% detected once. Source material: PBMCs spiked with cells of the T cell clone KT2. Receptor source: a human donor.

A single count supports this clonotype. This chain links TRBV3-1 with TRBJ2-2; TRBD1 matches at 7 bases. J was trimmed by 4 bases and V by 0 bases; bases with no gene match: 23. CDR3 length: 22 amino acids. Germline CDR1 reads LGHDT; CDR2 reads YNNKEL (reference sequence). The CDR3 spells CASSQDGARPGQERLGTGELFF. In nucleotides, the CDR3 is TGTGCCAGCAGCCAAGATGGAGCTCGGCCCGGACAGGAACGGTTGGGCACCGGGGAGCTGTTTTTT.

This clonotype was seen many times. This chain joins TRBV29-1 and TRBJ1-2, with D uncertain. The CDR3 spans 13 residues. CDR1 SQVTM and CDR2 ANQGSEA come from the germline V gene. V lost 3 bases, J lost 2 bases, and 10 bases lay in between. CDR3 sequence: CSVELRLNYGYTF. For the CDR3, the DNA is TGCAGCGTTGAGCTCAGGTTGAACTATGGCTACACCTTC.

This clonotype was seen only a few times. This CDR3 is CASSDKLIQDTQYF. DNA of the CDR3: TGCGCCAGCAGTGATAAACTCATTCAAGATACGCAGTATTTT. The chain joins TRBV10-2 to TRBJ2-3; D remains unclear. The CDR3 is 14 amino acids. Trimming removed 3 bases from V and 5 bases from J, with 12 bases in between. Germline values: CDR1 WSHSY, CDR2 SAAADI.

CDR3: CASSQDPADYNEQFF. CDR3 DNA sequence: TGCGCCAGCAGCCAAGATCCCGCAGATTACAATGAGCAGTTCTTC. The V and J genes are TRBV4-1 and TRBJ2-1; D not resolved. The CDR3 runs 15 residues. The V end was cut by 0 bases, the J end by 4 bases, with 10 bases between. Looked up from germline, CDR1 is MGHRA and CDR2 is YSYEKL.

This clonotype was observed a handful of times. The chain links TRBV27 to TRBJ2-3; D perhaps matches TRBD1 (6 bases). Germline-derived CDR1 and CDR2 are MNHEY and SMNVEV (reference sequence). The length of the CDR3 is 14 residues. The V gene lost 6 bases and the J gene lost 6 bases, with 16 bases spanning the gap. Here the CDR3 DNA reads TGTGCCAGCAGGGGACACGGGCCGTTGGATACGCAGTATTTT. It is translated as CASRGHGPLDTQYF.

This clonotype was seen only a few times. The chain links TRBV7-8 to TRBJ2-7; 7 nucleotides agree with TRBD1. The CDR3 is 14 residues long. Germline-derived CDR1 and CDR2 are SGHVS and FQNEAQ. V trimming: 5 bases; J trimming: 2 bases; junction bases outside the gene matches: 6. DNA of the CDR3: TGTGCCAGCAGCCAACTGACAGGGACCTACGAGCAGTACTTC. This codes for CASSQLTGTYEQYF.

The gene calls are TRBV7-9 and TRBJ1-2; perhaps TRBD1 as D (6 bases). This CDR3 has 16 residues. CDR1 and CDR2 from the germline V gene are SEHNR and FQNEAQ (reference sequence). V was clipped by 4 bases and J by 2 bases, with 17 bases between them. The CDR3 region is CASSSPNPRGNYGYTF. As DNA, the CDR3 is TGTGCCAGCAGCTCCCCCAATCCCAGGGGAAACTATGGCTACACCTTC. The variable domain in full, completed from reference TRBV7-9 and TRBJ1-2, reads DTGVSQNPRHKITKRGQNVTFRCDPISEHNRLYWYRQTLGQGPEFLTYFQNEAQLEKSRLLSDRFSAERPKGSFSTLEIQRTEQGDSAMYLCASSSPNPRGNYGYTFGSGTRLTVV.

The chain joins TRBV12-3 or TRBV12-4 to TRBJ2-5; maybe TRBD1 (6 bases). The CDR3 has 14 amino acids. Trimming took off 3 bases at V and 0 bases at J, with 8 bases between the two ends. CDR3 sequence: CASSFGDNQETQYF. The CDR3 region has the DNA TGTGCCAGCAGTTTTGGGGACAACCAAGAGACCCAGTACTTC.

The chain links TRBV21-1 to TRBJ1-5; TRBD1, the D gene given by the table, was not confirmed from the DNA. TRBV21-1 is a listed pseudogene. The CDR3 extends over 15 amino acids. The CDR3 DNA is TGTGCCAGCAGTCCCCGGGACGCCGAGGATGAGCCCCAGCATTTT. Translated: CASSPRDAEDEPQHF.

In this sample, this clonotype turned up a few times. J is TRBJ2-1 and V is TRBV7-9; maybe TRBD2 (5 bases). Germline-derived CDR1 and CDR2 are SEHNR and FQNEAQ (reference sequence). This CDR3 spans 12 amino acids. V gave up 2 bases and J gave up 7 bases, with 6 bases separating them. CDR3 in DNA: TGTGCCAGCAGCTTACGGGGAAATGAGCAGTTCTTC. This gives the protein CASSLRGNEQFF.

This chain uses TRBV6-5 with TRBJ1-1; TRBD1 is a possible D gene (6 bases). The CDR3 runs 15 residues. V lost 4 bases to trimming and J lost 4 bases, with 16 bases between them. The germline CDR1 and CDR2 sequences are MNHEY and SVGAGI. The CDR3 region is CASSSLSGGGTEAFF. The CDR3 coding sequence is TGTGCCAGCAGTTCTCTTTCAGGAGGGGGCACTGAAGCTTTCTTT.

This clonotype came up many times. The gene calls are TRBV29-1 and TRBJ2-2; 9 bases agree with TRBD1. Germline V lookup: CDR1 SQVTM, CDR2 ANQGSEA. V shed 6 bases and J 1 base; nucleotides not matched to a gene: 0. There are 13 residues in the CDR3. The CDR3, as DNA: TGCAGCGTGGACAGGGGGAACACCGGGGAGCTGTTTTTT. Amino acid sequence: CSVDRGNTGELFF.

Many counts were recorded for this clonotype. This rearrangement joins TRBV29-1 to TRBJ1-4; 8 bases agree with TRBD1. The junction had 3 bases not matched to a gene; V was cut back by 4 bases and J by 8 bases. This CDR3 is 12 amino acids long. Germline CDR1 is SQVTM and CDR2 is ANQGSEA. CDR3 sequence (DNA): TGCAGCGTTGGACAGGGGACCGAAAAACTGTTTTTT. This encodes CSVGQGTEKLFF.

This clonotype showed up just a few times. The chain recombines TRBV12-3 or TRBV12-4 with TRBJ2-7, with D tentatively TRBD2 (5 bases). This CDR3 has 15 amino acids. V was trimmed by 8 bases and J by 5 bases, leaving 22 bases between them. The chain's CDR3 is CASGFEGLGEDEQYF. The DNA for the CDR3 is TGTGCCAGCGGCTTCGAGGGCCTTGGTGAGGACGAGCAGTACTTC.

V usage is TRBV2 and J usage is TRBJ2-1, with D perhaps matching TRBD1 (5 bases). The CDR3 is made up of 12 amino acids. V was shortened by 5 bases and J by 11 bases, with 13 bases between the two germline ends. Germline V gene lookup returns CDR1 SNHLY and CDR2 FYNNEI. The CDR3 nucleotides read TGTGCCAGCAGTTACGGACACGAAAAGCAGTTCTTC. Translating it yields CASSYGHEKQFF.

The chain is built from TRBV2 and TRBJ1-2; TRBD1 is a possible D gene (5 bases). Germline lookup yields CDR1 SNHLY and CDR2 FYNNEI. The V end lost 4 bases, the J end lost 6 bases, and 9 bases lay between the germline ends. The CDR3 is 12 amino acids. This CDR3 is CASSGTQHGYTF. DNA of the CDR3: TGTGCCAGCAGTGGGACACAACATGGCTACACCTTC.

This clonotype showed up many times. CDR3 sequence: CSARDRAERMNTEAFF. CDR3 bases: TGCAGTGCTAGAGATAGGGCGGAACGGATGAACACTGAAGCTTTCTTT. The chain recombines TRBV20-1 with TRBJ1-1; D ambiguous. The V and J ends lost 0 bases and 0 bases respectively, with 14 bases between them. Germline CDR1 reads DFQATT; CDR2 reads SNEGSKA (reference sequence). This CDR3 contains 16 residues.